Below, 12 T cell receptor beta chains from the same sample are listed, as sequenced in a study of blood T cell repertoires in COVID-19. The assay was immunoSEQ multiplex PCR, and TCRdb's table has in-frame clones only and misses some. The sample yields approximately 24,000 clones, around 90% seen once. Input material: peripheral blood. The receptors derive from a woman in her seventies with active COVID-19.

This chain uses TRBV3-1 (or the pseudogene TRBV3-2) with TRBJ1-3; possibly TRBD1 for D (5 bases). V was clipped by 1 base and J by 2 bases, with 12 bases between them. CDR1 and CDR2 from the germline V gene are LGHDT and YNNKEL (reference sequence). This CDR3 has 16 amino acids. The CDR3 is CASSQVWQGPGNTIYF. The CDR3 region has the DNA TGTGCCAGCAGCCAAGTATGGCAGGGTCCTGGAAACACCATATATTTT.

This sequence joins TRBV7-2 and TRBJ2-7, with 10 bases fitting TRBD2. V shed 2 bases, J shed 3 bases, and the junction held 4 bases outside the gene matches. The germline CDR1 and CDR2 sequences are SGHTA and FQGNSA. This CDR3 contains 15 residues. The chain's CDR3 is CASSLYSSGGYEQYF. CDR3 DNA: TGTGCCAGCAGCTTATACTCTAGCGGGGGCTACGAGCAGTACTTC.

V and J are TRBV6-1 and TRBJ2-7, with a tentative D call TRBD2 (5 bases). V lost 2 bases, J lost 3 bases, and 20 bases lay in between. The CDR3 extends over 17 amino acids. CDR1 and CDR2 (germline): MNHNS, SASEGT. The CDR3 here is CASSEQSWGVWGYEQYF. The CDR3 coding sequence is TGTGCCAGCAGTGAACAGAGCTGGGGAGTCTGGGGCTACGAGCAGTACTTC.

V gene TRBV16 combines with J gene TRBJ1-5; D is ambiguous. The CDR3 totals 12 residues. Germline CDR1 is KGHSY and CDR2 is FQNENV. Trimming left V 2 bases short and J 7 bases short, with 6 bases between. The CDR3 DNA sequence: TGTGCCAGCAGCCAAGGGAGCCAGCCCCAGCATTTT. Translating it yields CASSQGSQPQHF.

The gene calls are TRBV4-3 and TRBJ2-6; D remains unclear. The germline gives CDR1 LGHNA, CDR2 YSLEER. This CDR3 contains 17 residues. Trimming took 3 bases from V and 0 from J, leaving 12 bases between them. CDR3 coding DNA: TGCGCCAGCAGCCAGGAACGCTGGAGCTCTGGGGCCAACGTCCTGACTTTC. Encoded protein: CASSQERWSSGANVLTF.

The chain links TRBV10-3 to TRBJ1-5; perhaps TRBD1 as D (6 bases). The CDR3 has 15 residues. Germline-derived CDR1 and CDR2 are ENHRY and SYGVKD. V was cut by 3 bases and J by 4 bases, with 13 bases left in between. CDR3 bases: TGTGCCATCAGTGATCGGGACAACCCGAATCAGCCCCAGCATTTT. Amino acid sequence: CAISDRDNPNQPQHF.

CDR3: CASTRQTENTGELFF. The CDR3 DNA reads TGTGCCAGCACTAGACAGACAGAGAACACCGGGGAGCTGTTTTTT. The chain carries TRBV7-2 and TRBJ2-2; possibly TRBD1 for D (5 bases). Trimming stripped 7 bases from V and 1 base from J, with 13 bases between. Germline V CDR1 and CDR2: SGHTA, FQGNSA. There are 15 residues in the CDR3. The full variable domain, rest sourced from reference TRBV7-2 and TRBJ2-2, is GAGVSQSPSNKVTEKGKDVELRCDPISGHTALYWYRQSLGQGLEFLIYFQGNSAPDKSGLPSDRFSAERTGGSVSTLTIQRTQQEDSAVYLCASTRQTENTGELFFGEGSRLTVL.

As DNA, the CDR3 is TGCAGTGCTACCCAGTATGGCTACACCTTC. This encodes CSATQYGYTF. The chain recombines TRBV20-1 with TRBJ1-2; no definite D call. The CDR3 is 10 residues long. Trimming pared 4 bases from V and 5 bases from J, leaving 5 bases between. CDR1 is DFQATT, CDR2 SNEGSKA, per germline (reference sequence).

This chain joins TRBV30 and TRBJ2-3, with 9 bases identical to TRBD1. V shed 2 bases, J shed 1 base, and the junction held 1 base outside the gene matches. CDR3 length equals 14 residues. Germline CDR1 GTSNPN, CDR2 SVGIG (reference sequence). CDR3 in DNA: TGTGCCTGGAGTACAGGGGGCGGCACAGATACGCAGTATTTT. Encoded protein: CAWSTGGGTDTQYF.

This clone was counted a single time. The V gene is TRBV9, the J gene TRBJ2-3; 9 bases align to TRBD2. V lost 2 bases, J lost 4 bases, and 8 bases stayed unmatched. In germline, CDR1 is SGDLS, CDR2 YYNGEE. This CDR3 region has 16 residues. CDR3: CASSVRGGGAADTQYF. In DNA, the CDR3 is TGTGCCAGCAGCGTCCGCGGCGGGGGGGCCGCAGATACGCAGTATTTT.

The rearrangement uses TRBV7-3 and TRBJ2-5; 9 bases fit TRBD1. V was pared by 1 base and J by 4 bases, with 1 base of the junction left unmatched. CDR1 is SGHTA, CDR2 FQGTGA, per germline. CDR3 length equals 14 residues. CDR3: CASSLKQGAETQYF. The CDR3 DNA sequence: TGTGCCAGCAGCTTAAAACAGGGGGCAGAGACCCAGTACTTC.

The V and J genes are TRBV3-1 (or the pseudogene TRBV3-2) and TRBJ2-7; TRBD1 matches at 9 bases. Looked up from germline, CDR1 is LGHDT and CDR2 is YNNKEL (reference sequence). This CDR3 is 18 amino acids long. J was trimmed by 6 bases and V by 0 bases; bases with no gene match: 15. The CDR3 loop is CASSQELPGQGTLREQYF. The CDR3 coding sequence is TGTGCCAGCAGCCAAGAGCTCCCCGGACAGGGGACCCTTCGCGAGCAGTACTTC.